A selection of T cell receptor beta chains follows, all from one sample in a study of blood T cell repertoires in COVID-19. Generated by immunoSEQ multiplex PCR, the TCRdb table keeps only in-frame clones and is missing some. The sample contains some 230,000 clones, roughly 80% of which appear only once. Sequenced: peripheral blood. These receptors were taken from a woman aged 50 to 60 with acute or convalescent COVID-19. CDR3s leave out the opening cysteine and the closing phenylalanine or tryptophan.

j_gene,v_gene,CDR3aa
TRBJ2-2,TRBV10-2,ASYTVRTGGGSNTGELF
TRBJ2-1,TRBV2,ASSGQEVGEQF
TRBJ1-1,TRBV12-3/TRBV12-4,ASVALLTEAF
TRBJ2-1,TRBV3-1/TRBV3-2,ASSLGSVNEQF
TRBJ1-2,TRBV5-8,ASSERGGRDYGYT
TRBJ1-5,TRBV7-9,ASSLGGDAQPQH
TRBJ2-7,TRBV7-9,ASSRDKAYEQY
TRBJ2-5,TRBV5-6,ASSDRQESFQETQY
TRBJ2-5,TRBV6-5,ASSYSGLTQETQY
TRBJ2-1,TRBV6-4,ATKTSGRANEQF
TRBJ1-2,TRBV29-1,SVDSQGPNYGYT
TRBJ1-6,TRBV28,ASINRGTGGSPLH
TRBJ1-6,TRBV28,ASSLGTDYNSPLH
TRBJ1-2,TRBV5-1,ASSSTAGVVYGYT
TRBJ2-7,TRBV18,ASSPYSLYEQY
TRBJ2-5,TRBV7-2,ASSLVRGGETQY
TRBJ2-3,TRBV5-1,ASSLAESTDTQY
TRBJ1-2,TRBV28,ASSGGTGRPYGYT
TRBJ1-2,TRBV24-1,ATSDPDTRYGYT
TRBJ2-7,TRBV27,ASSLPMTGGRYEQY
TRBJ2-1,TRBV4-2,ASSQNSGGPSYNEQF
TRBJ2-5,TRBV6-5,ASSPRLAGETQY
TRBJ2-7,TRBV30,AWSEGQGVSYEQY
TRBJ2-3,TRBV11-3,ASSLDGGAGGTDTQY
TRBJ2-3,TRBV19,ASKPGVATDTQY
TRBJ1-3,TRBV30,AWTGGYSGNTIY
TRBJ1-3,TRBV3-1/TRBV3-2,ASSYYRDSGNTIY
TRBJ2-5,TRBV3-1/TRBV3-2,ASSPSGGLETQY
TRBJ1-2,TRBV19,ATAEAHNRENYGYT
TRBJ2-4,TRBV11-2,ASSSYGQASKNIQY
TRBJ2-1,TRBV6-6,ASRTGGSSYNEQF
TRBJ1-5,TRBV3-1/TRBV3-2,ASSQGRQGSNQPQH
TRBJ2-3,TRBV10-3,AISQGEEVTQY
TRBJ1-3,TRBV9,ASSESPDRNTIY
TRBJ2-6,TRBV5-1,ASSRTGVSGANVLT
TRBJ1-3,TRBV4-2,ASSSGLDSGNTIY
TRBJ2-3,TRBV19,ASSTSGTGRDTQY
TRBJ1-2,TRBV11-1,ASSLAGAGGYT
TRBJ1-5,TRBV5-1,ASSTGQGDNQPQH
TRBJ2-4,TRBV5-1,ASNNRSGGNIQY
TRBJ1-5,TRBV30,ALGTGRDQPQH
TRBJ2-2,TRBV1,TSSQTGRENTGELF
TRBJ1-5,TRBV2,ASVAGGGEPQH
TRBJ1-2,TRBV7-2,ASSLATGGSGYT
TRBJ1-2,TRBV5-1,ASSLQGTSNYGYT
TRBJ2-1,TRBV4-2,ASSQAQSGLEQF
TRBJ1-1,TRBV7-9,ASSPVGGSNTEAF
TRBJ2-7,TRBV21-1,ASSKKNPRLTYEQY
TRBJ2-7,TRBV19,ASSIAGATYEQY
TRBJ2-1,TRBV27,ASSLPGGVEQF